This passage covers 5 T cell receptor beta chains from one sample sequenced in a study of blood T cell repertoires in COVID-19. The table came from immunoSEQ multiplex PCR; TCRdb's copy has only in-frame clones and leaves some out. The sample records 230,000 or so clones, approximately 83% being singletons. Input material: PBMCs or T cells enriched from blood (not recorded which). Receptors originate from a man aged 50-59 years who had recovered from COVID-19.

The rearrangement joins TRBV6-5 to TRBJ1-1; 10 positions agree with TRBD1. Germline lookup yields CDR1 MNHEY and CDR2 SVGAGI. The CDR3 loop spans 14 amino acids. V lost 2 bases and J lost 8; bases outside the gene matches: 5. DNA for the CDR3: TGTGCCAGCAGTTACCCTGGGACAGGGGCGGAAGCTTTCTTT. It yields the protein CASSYPGTGAEAFF.

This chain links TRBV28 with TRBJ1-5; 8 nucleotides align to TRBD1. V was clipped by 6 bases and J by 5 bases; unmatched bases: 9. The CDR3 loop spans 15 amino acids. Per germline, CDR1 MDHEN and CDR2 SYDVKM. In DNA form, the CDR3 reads TGTGCCAGCAGACCAACAGGGGGAATGGATCAGCCCCAGCATTTT. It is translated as CASRPTGGMDQPQHF.

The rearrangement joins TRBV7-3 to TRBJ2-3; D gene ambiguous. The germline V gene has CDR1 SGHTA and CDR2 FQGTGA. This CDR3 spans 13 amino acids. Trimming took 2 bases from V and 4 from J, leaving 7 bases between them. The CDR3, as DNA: TGTGCCAGCAGCTTACAGATATCAGATACGCAGTATTTT. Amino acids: CASSLQISDTQYF. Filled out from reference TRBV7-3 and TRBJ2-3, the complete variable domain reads GAGVSQTPSNKVTEKGKYVELRCDPISGHTALYWYRQSLGQGPEFLIYFQGTGAADDSGLPNDRFFAVRPEGSVSTLKIQRTERGDSAVYLCASSLQISDTQYFGPGTRLTVL.

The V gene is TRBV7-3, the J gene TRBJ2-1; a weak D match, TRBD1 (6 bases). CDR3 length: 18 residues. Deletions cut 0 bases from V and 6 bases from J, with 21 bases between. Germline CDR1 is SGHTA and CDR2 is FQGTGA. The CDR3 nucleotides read TGTGCCAGCAGCTTAACTCTGGCAGGGGCTTCCCAGGGCAATGAGCAGTTCTTC. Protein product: CASSLTLAGASQGNEQFF.

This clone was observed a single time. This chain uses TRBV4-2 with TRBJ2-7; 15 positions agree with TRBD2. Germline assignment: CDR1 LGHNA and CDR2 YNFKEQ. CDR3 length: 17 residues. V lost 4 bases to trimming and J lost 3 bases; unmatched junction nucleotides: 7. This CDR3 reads CASSLGTSGGMGYEQYF. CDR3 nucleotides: TGTGCCAGCAGCCTCGGGACTAGCGGGGGGATGGGCTACGAGCAGTACTTC.